The 24 T cell receptor beta chains below all came from one sample that was sequenced in a study of blood T cell repertoires in COVID-19. Sequenced by immunoSEQ multiplex PCR; TCRdb stores in-frame clones only, minus some. The sample has about 300,000 clones, roughly 88% seen once. Sequencing was performed on peripheral blood. These receptors were taken from a woman aged 25 to 39 with COVID-19, enrolled during active disease.

The chain carries TRBV12-3 or TRBV12-4 and TRBJ1-2; D uncertain. The CDR3 loop spans 13 amino acids. V lost 3 bases, J lost 3 bases, and 8 bases lay in between. CDR3 nucleotides: TGTGCCAGCAGTTTGGTCCAGGACTATGGCTACACCTTC. This sequence encodes CASSLVQDYGYTF.

V usage is TRBV21-1 and J usage is TRBJ1-2. TRBV21-1 is a recognized pseudogene. CDR3 size: 18 residues. CDR3 bases: TGTGCCAGCACCGGAGGACTGGGATTTTTGAAGGGAAGCTATGGCTACACCTTC. This sequence encodes CASTGGLGFLKGSYGYTF.

The DNA of the CDR3 is TGTGCCAGCAGCCTTCCGGGACTAGGTTCCTACAATGAGCAGTTCTTC. It codes for CASSLPGLGSYNEQFF. The rearrangement links TRBV7-9 to TRBJ2-1; TRBD2 aligns across 8 bases. After removal of 5 bases from V and 1 base from J, the junction contained 7 bases not matched to a gene. Germline-derived CDR1 and CDR2 are SEHNR and FQNEAQ (reference sequence). This CDR3 is 16 amino acids long. The full variable domain, completed using reference TRBV7-9 and TRBJ2-1, is DTGVSQNPRHKITKRGQNVTFRCDPISEHNRLYWYRQTLGQGPEFLTYFQNEAQLEKSRLLSDRFSAERPKGSFSTLEIQRTEQGDSAMYLCASSLPGLGSYNEQFFGPGTRLTVL.

The gene calls are TRBV6-2 or TRBV6-3 and TRBJ1-4; TRBD1 is a possible D gene (6 bases). The germline V gene has CDR1 MNHEY and CDR2 SVGEGT. With 2 bases removed from V and 7 bases from J, the gap between germline ends came to 11 bases. This CDR3 is 14 amino acids long. The CDR3 DNA sequence: TGTGCCAGCAGTTACACAGGGAAACCTGAAAAACTGTTTTTT. Translation gives CASSYTGKPEKLFF.

This chain links TRBV18 with TRBJ2-4; 10 bases align to TRBD1. CDR1 KGHSH and CDR2 LQKENI come from the germline V gene. This CDR3 is built from 18 residues. The J segment lost 0 bases and the V segment lost 4 bases, leaving 9 bases of the junction unmatched. DNA for the CDR3: TGTGCCAGCTCACTCCTCGGGGACAGGGGTCAAGCCAAAAACATTCAGTACTTC. Translated, it gives CASSLLGDRGQAKNIQYF.

The chain recombines TRBV10-3 with TRBJ2-2; D may be TRBD2 (5 bases). The CDR3 is 13 amino acids. V lost 6 bases and J lost 5, with 10 bases in between. Germline CDR1 is ENHRY and CDR2 is SYGVKD. The CDR3 protein is CAISPSGTGELFF. The CDR3 region has the DNA TGTGCCATCAGCCCCTCGGGGACCGGGGAGCTGTTTTTT.

The chain has TRBV2 and TRBJ2-3; D is possibly TRBD2 (5 bases). The germline gives CDR1 SNHLY, CDR2 FYNNEI. Trimming stripped 7 bases from V and 6 bases from J, with 8 bases between. CDR3 size: 11 residues. The DNA for the CDR3 is TGTGCCAGCACCGTAGCGGATACGCAGTATTTT. It yields the protein CASTVADTQYF.

The chain joins TRBV7-2 to TRBJ1-1; TRBD1 is a possible D gene (5 bases). In germline, CDR1 is SGHTA, CDR2 FQGNSA. V lost 5 bases to trimming and J lost 10 bases, with 20 bases between them. The CDR3 is 14 amino acids. As DNA, the CDR3 is TGTGCCAGCAGCCCCTCGGTCGGGGGGAGGGCAGCTTTCTTT. It encodes CASSPSVGGRAAFF.

The V gene is TRBV4-1, the J gene TRBJ2-5; 9 positions agree with TRBD2. Germline V gene sequence: CDR1 MGHRA, CDR2 YSYEKL. Germline trimming cut 1 base from V and 4 bases from J; bases unmatched to any gene: 16. The CDR3 totals 19 residues. The CDR3 sequence: CASSQGQGFLAGSGETQYF. In DNA form, the CDR3 reads TGCGCCAGCAGCCAAGGTCAGGGCTTTCTAGCGGGGTCGGGAGAGACCCAGTACTTC.

The chain couples TRBV5-1 to TRBJ2-5; the D is unclear. The CDR3 loop spans 13 amino acids. V was shortened by 4 bases and J by 1 base, with 8 bases between the two germline ends. The V gene's germline CDR1 is SGHRS and CDR2 YFSETQ. CDR3 loop: CASSPEFQETQYF. DNA of the CDR3: TGCGCCAGCAGCCCCGAGTTCCAAGAGACCCAGTACTTC.

For the CDR3, the DNA is TGTGCCAGCAGACGACAGGGAGAGAATGAAAAACTGTTTTTT. Translating it yields CASRRQGENEKLFF. The chain joins TRBV3-1 (or the pseudogene TRBV3-2) to TRBJ1-4; 7 nucleotides align to TRBD1. Germline-derived CDR1 and CDR2 are LGHDT and YNNKEL (reference sequence). This CDR3 has 14 residues. V lost 6 bases, J lost 5 bases, and 6 bases stayed unmatched.

This chain links TRBV5-1 with TRBJ2-2; 11 bases map to TRBD2. In germline, CDR1 is SGHRS, CDR2 YFSETQ. The CDR3 runs to 20 residues. V was pared by 4 bases and J by 2 bases, with 16 bases of the junction left unmatched. For the CDR3, the DNA is TGCGCCAGCAGCCCCTACTTTAGCGGGGGGGCCAGGTTAAACACCGGGGAGCTGTTTTTT. Protein product: CASSPYFSGGARLNTGELFF. Using reference TRBV5-1 and TRBJ2-2 for the parts outside the CDR3, the full variable domain is KAGVTQTPRYLIKTRGQQVTLSCSPISGHRSVSWYQQTPGQGLQFLFEYFSETQRNKGNFPGRFSGRQFSNSRSEMNVSTLELGDSALYLCASSPYFSGGARLNTGELFFGEGSRLTVL.

V and J are TRBV2 and TRBJ1-2; maybe TRBD1 (6 bases). Trimming removed 3 bases at V and 3 bases at J, with 14 bases between. This CDR3 is 15 amino acids long. Germline CDR1 is SNHLY and CDR2 is FYNNEI. Here the CDR3 reads CASSDAWGPDYGYTF. The CDR3 DNA reads TGTGCCAGCAGTGATGCGTGGGGGCCCGACTATGGCTACACCTTC.

CDR3 region: CASSGGVNEKLFF. The CDR3 region has the DNA TGTGCCAGCTCCGGGGGGGTGAATGAAAAACTGTTTTTT. The V gene is TRBV28, the J gene TRBJ1-4; possibly TRBD1 for D (5 bases). Trimming cost V 8 bases and J 5 bases, with 12 bases left between them. From germline, CDR1 is MDHEN and CDR2 SYDVKM. The CDR3 extends over 13 amino acids.

The chain joins TRBV5-6 to TRBJ2-1; 12 bases are shared with TRBD2. V gave up 4 bases and J gave up 5 bases; unmatched junction bases: 7. The CDR3 covers 16 residues. Germline V CDR1 and CDR2: SGHDT, YYEEEE. CDR3 loop: CASSLASGGADNEQFF. CDR3 bases: TGTGCCAGCAGCCTTGCTAGCGGGGGGGCTGACAATGAGCAGTTCTTC.

On this clone: A clone one base away is much larger, so this may be a read error. The J gene is TRBJ2-1, the V gene TRBV7-2, with 9 bases that match TRBD2. V shed 5 bases and J 9 bases; nucleotides not matched to a gene: 11. CDR3 length equals 15 residues. Germline CDR1 reads SGHTA; CDR2 reads FQGNSA. In nucleotides, the CDR3 is TGTGCCAGCAGCCGGAGCGGCGGGGGGGCGGGTGAGCAGTTCTTC. This gives the protein CASSRSGGGAGEQFF.

V usage is TRBV7-2 and J usage is TRBJ1-2; 7 bases are a match to TRBD1. The CDR3 extends over 14 amino acids. V trimming: 4 bases; J trimming: 2 bases; junction bases outside the gene matches: 4. CDR1 and CDR2 (germline): SGHTA, FQGNSA. CDR3 region: CASSSDRRNYGYTF. The DNA for the CDR3 is TGTGCCAGCAGCTCGGACAGGAGAAACTATGGCTACACCTTC.

The chain joins TRBV7-9 to TRBJ2-1; TRBD1 might be the D (5 bases). Germline V gene data show CDR1 as SEHNR and CDR2 as FQNEAQ (reference sequence). Trimming took off 3 bases at V and 4 bases at J, with 10 bases between the two ends. This CDR3 spans 14 amino acids. For the CDR3, the DNA is TGTGCCAGCAGCTTCTCCGGACAATACAATGAGCAGTTCTTC. It encodes CASSFSGQYNEQFF.

In DNA form, the CDR3 reads TGTGCCAGCAGACTAGAAATTGTCGGGGGCACAGATACGCAGTATTTT. This translates into CASRLEIVGGTDTQYF. The chain uses TRBV5-5 and TRBJ2-3; D might be TRBD2 (5 bases). Germline CDR1 and CDR2: SGHKS and YYEKEE (reference sequence). V gave up 5 bases and J gave up 1 base, with 17 bases separating them. The CDR3 is made up of 16 amino acids.

J is TRBJ1-2 and V is TRBV12-3 or TRBV12-4; D unresolved. The CDR3 consists of 13 residues. The V and J ends lost 3 bases and 1 base respectively, with 6 bases between them. This CDR3 reads CASSFRHNYGYTF. The CDR3 nucleotides are TGTGCCAGCAGTTTTCGACATAACTATGGCTACACCTTC.

The chain has TRBV10-3 and TRBJ1-1, with D maybe TRBD1 (5 bases). This CDR3 contains 13 residues. The V end was cut by 2 bases, the J end by 4 bases, with 8 bases between. Germline CDR1 and CDR2: ENHRY and SYGVKD. The CDR3 protein is CAISEQGGTEAFF. The CDR3 bases are TGTGCCATCAGTGAGCAGGGAGGCACTGAAGCTTTCTTT.

This sequence joins TRBV9 and TRBJ1-1, with TRBD1 matching over 7 bases. The CDR3 is 14 amino acids. V was pared by 3 bases and J by 0 bases, with 2 bases of the junction left unmatched. Germline loops: CDR1 SGDLS, CDR2 YYNGEE. The chain's CDR3 is CASSEGTVNTEAFF. CDR3 bases: TGTGCCAGCAGCGAAGGGACAGTGAACACTGAAGCTTTCTTT.

This clone appeared a few times. The rearrangement joins TRBV6-1 to TRBJ2-5; 9 bases line up with TRBD2. This CDR3 spans 15 amino acids. The junction had 6 bases not matched to a gene; V was cut back by 3 bases and J by 4 bases. Germline lookup yields CDR1 MNHNS and CDR2 SASEGT. The CDR3 spells CASSDGGGAAETQYF. In nucleotides, the CDR3 is TGTGCCAGCAGTGACGGCGGGGGGGCCGCAGAGACCCAGTACTTC.

The chain carries TRBV5-8 and TRBJ2-2; D gene unclear. Germline V gene sequence: CDR1 SGHTS, CDR2 YDEGEE. V was cut by 1 base and J by 1 base, with 8 bases left in between. The CDR3 is made up of 15 amino acids. The CDR3 reads CASSLRGLNTGELFF. The CDR3 DNA reads TGTGCCAGCAGCTTGAGAGGATTGAACACCGGGGAGCTGTTTTTT. Together with reference TRBV5-8 and TRBJ2-2, the CDR3 gives the full variable domain: EAGVTQSPTHLIKTRGQQATLRCSPISGHTSVYWYQQALGLGLQFLLWYDEGEERNRGNFPPRFSGRQFPNYSSELNVNALELEDSALYLCASSLRGLNTGELFFGEGSRLTVL.